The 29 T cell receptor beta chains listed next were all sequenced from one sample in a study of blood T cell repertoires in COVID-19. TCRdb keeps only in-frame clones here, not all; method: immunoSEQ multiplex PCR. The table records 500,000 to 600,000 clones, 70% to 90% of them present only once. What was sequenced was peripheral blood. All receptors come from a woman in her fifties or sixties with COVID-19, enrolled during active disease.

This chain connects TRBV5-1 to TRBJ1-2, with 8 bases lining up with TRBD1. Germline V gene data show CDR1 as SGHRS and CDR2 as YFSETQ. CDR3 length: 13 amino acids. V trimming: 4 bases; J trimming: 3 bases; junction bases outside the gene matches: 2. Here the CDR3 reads CASSQQGDYGYTF. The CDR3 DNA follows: TGCGCCAGCAGCCAACAGGGGGACTATGGCTACACCTTC.

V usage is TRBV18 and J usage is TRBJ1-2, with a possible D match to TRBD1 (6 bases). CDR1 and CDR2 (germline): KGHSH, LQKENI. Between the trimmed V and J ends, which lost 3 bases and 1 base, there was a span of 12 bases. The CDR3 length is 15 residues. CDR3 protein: CASSPGTSVNYGYTF. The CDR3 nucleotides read TGTGCCAGCTCACCCGGGACATCGGTTAACTATGGCTACACCTTC.

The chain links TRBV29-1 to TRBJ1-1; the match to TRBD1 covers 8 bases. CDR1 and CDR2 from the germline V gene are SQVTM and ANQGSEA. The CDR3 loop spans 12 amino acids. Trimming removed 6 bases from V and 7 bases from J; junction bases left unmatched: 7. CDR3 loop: CSVGQGSGEAFF. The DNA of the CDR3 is TGCAGCGTAGGACAGGGATCAGGTGAAGCTTTCTTT.

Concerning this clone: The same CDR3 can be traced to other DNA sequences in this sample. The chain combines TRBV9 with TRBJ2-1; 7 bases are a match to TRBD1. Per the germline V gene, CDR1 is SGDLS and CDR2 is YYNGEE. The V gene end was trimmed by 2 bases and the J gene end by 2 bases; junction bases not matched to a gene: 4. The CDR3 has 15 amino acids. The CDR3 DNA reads TGTGCCAGCAGCGTGGGGCAGGGGGCCTACAATGAGCAGTTCTTC. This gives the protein CASSVGQGAYNEQFF. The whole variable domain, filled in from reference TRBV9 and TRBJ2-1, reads DSGVTQTPKHLITATGQRVTLRCSPRSGDLSVYWYQQSLDQGLQFLIQYYNGEERAKGNILERFSAQQFPDLHSELNLSSLELGDSALYFCASSVGQGAYNEQFFGPGTRLTVL.

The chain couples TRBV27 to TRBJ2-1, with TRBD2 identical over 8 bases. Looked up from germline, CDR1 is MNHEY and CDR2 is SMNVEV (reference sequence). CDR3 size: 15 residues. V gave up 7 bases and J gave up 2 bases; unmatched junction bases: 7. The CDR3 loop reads CASTSGGSAYNEQFF. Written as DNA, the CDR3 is TGTGCCAGCACCTCGGGGGGGAGCGCCTACAATGAGCAGTTCTTC.

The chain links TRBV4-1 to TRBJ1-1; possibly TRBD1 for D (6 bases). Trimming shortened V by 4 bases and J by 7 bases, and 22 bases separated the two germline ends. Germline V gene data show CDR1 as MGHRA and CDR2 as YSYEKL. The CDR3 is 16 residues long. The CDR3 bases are TGCGCCAGCAGCCTAAACGTACAGGGAGGGTTCAGTGAAGCTTTCTTT. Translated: CASSLNVQGGFSEAFF.

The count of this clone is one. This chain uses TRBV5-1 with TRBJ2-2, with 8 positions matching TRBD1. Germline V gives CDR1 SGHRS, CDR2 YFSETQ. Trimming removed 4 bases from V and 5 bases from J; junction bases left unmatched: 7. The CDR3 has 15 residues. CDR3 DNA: TGCGCCAGCAGCCCAGGACAGGGTGGGACCGGGGAGCTGTTTTTT. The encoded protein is CASSPGQGGTGELFF. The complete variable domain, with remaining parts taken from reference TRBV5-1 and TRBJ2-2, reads KAGVTQTPRYLIKTRGQQVTLSCSPISGHRSVSWYQQTPGQGLQFLFEYFSETQRNKGNFPGRFSGRQFSNSRSEMNVSTLELGDSALYLCASSPGQGGTGELFFGEGSRLTVL.

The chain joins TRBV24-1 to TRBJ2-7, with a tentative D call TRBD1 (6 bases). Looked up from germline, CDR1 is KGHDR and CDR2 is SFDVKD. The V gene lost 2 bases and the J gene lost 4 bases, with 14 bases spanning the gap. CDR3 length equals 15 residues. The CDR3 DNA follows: TGTGCCACCAGTGATTCCAACGGACAGAGGTACGAGCAGTACTTC. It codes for CATSDSNGQRYEQYF.

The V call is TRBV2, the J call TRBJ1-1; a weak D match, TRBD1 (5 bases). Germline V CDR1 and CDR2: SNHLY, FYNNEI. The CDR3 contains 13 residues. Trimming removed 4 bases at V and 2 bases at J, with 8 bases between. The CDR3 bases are TGTGCCAGCAGTGTCAGGGAAAACACTGAAGCTTTCTTT. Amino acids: CASSVRENTEAFF.

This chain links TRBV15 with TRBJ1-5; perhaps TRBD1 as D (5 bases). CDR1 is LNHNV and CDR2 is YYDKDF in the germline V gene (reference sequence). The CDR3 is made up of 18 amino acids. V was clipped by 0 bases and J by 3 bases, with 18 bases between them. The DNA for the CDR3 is TGTGCCACCAGCAGAGATCTTCAGTTCGGGGGGGTCAATCAGCCCCAGCATTTT. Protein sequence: CATSRDLQFGGVNQPQHF.

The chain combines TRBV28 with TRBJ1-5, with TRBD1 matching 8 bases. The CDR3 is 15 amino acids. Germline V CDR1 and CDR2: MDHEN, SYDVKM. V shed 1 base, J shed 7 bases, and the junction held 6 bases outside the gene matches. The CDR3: CASSLSRTGLQPQHF. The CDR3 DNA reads TGTGCCAGCAGTTTATCCAGGACAGGGTTGCAGCCCCAGCATTTT.

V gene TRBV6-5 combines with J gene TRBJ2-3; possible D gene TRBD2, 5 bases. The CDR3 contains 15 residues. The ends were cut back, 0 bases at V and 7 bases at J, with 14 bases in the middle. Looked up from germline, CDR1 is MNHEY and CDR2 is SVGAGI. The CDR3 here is CASSYSFGVGNTQYF. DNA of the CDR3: TGTGCCAGCAGTTACTCGTTCGGGGTCGGAAATACGCAGTATTTT.

CDR3 sequence reads: CASSSNPGQAKFYEQYF. The CDR3 DNA sequence: TGTGCCAGCAGTTCCAACCCAGGACAGGCCAAATTCTACGAGCAGTACTTC. V and J are TRBV27 and TRBJ2-7; TRBD1 matches 7 bases. V trimming: 4 bases; J trimming: 3 bases; junction bases outside the gene matches: 15. The CDR3 has 17 residues. Germline V gene data show CDR1 as MNHEY and CDR2 as SMNVEV (reference sequence).

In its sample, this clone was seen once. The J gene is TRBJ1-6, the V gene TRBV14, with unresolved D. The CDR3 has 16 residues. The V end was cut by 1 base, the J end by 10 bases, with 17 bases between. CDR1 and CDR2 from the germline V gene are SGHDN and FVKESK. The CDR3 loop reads CASSQGSKGVMSPLHF. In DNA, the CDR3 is TGTGCCAGCAGCCAAGGTTCAAAGGGAGTTATGTCACCCCTCCACTTT.

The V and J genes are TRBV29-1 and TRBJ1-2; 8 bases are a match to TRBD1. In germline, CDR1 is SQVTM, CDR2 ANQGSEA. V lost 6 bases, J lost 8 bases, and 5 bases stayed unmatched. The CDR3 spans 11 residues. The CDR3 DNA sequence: TGCAGCGTCGGACAGGGACGGGGCTACACCTTC. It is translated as CSVGQGRGYTF. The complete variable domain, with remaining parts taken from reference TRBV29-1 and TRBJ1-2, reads SAVISQKPSRDICQRGTSLTIQCQVDSQVTMMFWYRQQPGQSLTLIATANQGSEATYESGFVIDKFPISRPNLTFSTLTVSNMSPEDSSIYLCSVGQGRGYTFGSGTRLTVV.

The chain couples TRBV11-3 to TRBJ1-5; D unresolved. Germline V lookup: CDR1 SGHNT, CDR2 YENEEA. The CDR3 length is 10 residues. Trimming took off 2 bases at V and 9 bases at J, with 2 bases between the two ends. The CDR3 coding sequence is TGTGCCAGCAGCTTACTGCCCCAGCATTTT. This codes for CASSLLPQHF.

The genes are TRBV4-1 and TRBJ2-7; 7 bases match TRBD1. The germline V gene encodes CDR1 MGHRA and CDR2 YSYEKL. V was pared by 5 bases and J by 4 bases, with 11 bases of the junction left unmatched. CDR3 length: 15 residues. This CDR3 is CASSYLGQASYEQYF. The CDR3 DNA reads TGCGCCAGCAGCTACCTCGGACAGGCCAGTTACGAGCAGTACTTC.

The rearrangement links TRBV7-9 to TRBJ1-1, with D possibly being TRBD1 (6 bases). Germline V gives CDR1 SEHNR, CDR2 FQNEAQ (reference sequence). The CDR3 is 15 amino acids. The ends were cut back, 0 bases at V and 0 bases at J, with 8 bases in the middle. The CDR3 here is CASSLAGTLNTEAFF. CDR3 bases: TGTGCCAGCAGCTTAGCCGGGACACTGAACACTGAAGCTTTCTTT.

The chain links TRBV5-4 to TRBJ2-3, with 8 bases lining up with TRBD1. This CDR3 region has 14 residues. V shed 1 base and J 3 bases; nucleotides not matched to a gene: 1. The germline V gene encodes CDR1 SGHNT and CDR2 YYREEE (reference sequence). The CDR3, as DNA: TGTGCCAGCAGCTTGAGGACAGGGACAGATACGCAGTATTTT. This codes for CASSLRTGTDTQYF. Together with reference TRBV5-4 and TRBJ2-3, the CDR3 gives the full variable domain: ETGVTQSPTHLIKTRGQQVTLRCSSQSGHNTVSWYQQALGQGPQFIFQYYREEENGRGNFPPRFSGLQFPNYSSELNVNALELDDSALYLCASSLRTGTDTQYFGPGTRLTVL.

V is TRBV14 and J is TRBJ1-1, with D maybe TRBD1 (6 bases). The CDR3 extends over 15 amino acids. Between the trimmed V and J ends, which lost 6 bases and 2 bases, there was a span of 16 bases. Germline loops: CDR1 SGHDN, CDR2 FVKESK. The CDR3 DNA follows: TGTGCCAGCAGTCCTCGAAGGGGGTTCAACACTGAAGCTTTCTTT. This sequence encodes CASSPRRGFNTEAFF. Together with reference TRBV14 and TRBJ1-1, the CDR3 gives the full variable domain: EAGVTQFPSHSVIEKGQTVTLRCDPISGHDNLYWYRRVMGKEIKFLLHFVKESKQDESGMPNNRFLAERTGGTYSTLKVQPAELEDSGVYFCASSPRRGFNTEAFFGQGTRLTVV.

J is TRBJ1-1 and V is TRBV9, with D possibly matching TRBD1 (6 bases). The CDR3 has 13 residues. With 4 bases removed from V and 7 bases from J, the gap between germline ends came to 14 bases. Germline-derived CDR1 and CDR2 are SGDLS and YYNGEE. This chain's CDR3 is CASSPRTENEAFF. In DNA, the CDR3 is TGTGCCAGCAGCCCCCGGACAGAGAATGAAGCTTTCTTT. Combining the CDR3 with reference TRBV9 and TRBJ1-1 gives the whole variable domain DSGVTQTPKHLITATGQRVTLRCSPRSGDLSVYWYQQSLDQGLQFLIQYYNGEERAKGNILERFSAQQFPDLHSELNLSSLELGDSALYFCASSPRTENEAFFGQGTRLTVV.

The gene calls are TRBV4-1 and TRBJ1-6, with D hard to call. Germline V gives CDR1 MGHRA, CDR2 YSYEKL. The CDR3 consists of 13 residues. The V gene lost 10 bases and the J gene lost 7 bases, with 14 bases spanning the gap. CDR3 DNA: TGCGCCACCCGACCGGGTAGCAATTCACCCCTCCACTTT. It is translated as CATRPGSNSPLHF.

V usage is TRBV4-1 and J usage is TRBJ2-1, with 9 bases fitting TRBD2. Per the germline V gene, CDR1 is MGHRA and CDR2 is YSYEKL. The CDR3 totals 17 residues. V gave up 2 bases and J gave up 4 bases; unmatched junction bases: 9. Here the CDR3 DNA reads TGCGCCAGCAGCCAAACCAGCGGGGGGTCGGCGTACAATGAGCAGTTCTTC. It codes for CASSQTSGGSAYNEQFF.

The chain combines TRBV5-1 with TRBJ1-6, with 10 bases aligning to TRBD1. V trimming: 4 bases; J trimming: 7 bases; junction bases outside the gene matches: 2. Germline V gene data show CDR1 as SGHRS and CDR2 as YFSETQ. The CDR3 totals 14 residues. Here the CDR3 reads CASSRGQGNSPLHF. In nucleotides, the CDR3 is TGCGCCAGCAGCCGGGGACAGGGGAATTCACCCCTCCACTTT. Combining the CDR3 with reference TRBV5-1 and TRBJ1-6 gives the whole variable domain KAGVTQTPRYLIKTRGQQVTLSCSPISGHRSVSWYQQTPGQGLQFLFEYFSETQRNKGNFPGRFSGRQFSNSRSEMNVSTLELGDSALYLCASSRGQGNSPLHFGNGTRLTVT.

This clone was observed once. DNA of the CDR3: TGTGCCAGCAGCCCGCAGGGGTCCCAAGAGACCCAGTACTTC. Translated: CASSPQGSQETQYF. The chain is built from TRBV11-3 and TRBJ2-5, with D perhaps TRBD1 (6 bases). The ends were cut back, 5 bases at V and 1 base at J, with 11 bases in the middle. Germline CDR1 reads SGHNT; CDR2 reads YENEEA. CDR3 length: 14 residues.

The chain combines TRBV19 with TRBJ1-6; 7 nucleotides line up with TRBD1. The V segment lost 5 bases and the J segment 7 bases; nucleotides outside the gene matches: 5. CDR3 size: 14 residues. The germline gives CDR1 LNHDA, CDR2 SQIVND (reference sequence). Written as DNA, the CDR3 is TGTGCCAGTAGTGGGGACAGCCGGAATTCACCCCTCCACTTT. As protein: CASSGDSRNSPLHF.

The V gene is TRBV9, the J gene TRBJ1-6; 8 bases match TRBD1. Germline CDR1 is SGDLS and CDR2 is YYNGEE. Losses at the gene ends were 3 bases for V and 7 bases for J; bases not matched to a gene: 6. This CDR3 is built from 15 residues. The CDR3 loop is CASSARTGRNSPLHF. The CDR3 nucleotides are TGTGCCAGCAGCGCCCGGACAGGGCGGAATTCACCCCTCCACTTT.

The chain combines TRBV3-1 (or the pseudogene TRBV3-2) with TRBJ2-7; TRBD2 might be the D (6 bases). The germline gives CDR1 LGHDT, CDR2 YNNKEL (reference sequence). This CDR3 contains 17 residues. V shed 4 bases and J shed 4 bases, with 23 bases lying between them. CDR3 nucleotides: TGTGCCAGCAGCCGCGCCCCCGTCGCGGGGACGGATTACGAGCAGTACTTC. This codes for CASSRAPVAGTDYEQYF.

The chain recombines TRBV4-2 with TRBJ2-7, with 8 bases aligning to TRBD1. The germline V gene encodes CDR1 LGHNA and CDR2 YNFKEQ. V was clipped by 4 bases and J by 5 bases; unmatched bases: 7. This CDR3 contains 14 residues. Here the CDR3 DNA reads TGTGCCAGCAGCCTCCGGACAGGGAGTGACGAGCAGTACTTC. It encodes CASSLRTGSDEQYF.